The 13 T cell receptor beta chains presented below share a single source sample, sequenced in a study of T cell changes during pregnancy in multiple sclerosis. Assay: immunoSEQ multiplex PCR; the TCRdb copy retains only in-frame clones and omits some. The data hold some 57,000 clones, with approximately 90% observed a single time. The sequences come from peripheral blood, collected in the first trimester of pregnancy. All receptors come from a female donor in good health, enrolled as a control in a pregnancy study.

The CDR3 DNA follows: TGTGCCAGCAGTGGAAGCAGGAGCGGTGAGCAGTTCTTC. This sequence encodes CASSGSRSGEQFF. The chain has TRBV6-4 and TRBJ2-1, with D maybe TRBD2 (5 bases). The germline V gene encodes CDR1 MRHNA and CDR2 SNTAGT. The V end lost 4 bases, the J end lost 9 bases, and 13 bases lay between the germline ends. The CDR3 runs to 13 residues.

CDR3 bases: TGTGCCAGCAGCCCCAGTTTCGGGCAGCCCCAGCATTTT. Amino acid sequence: CASSPSFGQPQHF. V and J are TRBV7-2 and TRBJ1-5; no firm D call. The length of the CDR3 is 13 residues. Per germline, CDR1 SGHTA and CDR2 FQGNSA. V dropped 5 bases and J dropped 7 bases, with 12 bases sitting between them.

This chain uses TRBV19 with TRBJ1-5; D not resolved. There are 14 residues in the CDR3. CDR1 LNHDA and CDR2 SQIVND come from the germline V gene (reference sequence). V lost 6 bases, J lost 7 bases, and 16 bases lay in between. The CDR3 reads CASSPRGGGQPQHF. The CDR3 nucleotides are TGTGCCAGTAGCCCCCGAGGAGGAGGCCAGCCCCAGCATTTT. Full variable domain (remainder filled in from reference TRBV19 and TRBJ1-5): DGGITQSPKYLFRKEGQNVTLSCEQNLNHDAMYWYRQDPGQGLRLIYYSQIVNDFQKGDIAEGYSVSREKKESFPLTVTSAQKNPTAFYLCASSPRGGGQPQHFGDGTRLSIL.

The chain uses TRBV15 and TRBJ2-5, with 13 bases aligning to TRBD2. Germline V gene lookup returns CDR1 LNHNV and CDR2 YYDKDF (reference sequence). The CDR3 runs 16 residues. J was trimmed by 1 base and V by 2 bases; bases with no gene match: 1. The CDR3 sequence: CATSRRTSGSQETQYF. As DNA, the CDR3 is TGTGCCACCAGCAGACGGACTAGCGGGAGCCAAGAGACCCAGTACTTC.

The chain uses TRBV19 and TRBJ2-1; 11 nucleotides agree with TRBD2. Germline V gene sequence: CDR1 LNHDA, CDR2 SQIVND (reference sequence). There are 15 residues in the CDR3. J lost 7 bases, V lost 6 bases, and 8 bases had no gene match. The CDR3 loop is CASRNSGGAWNEQFF. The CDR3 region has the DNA TGTGCCAGTAGGAATAGCGGGGGGGCATGGAATGAGCAGTTCTTC.

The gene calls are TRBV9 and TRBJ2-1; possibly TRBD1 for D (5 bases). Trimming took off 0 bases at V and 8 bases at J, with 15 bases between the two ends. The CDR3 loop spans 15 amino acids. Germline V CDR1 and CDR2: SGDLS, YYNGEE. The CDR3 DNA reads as TGTGCCAGCAGCGTAGAGGATCTCCCCAGGGATGAGCAGTTCTTC. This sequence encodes CASSVEDLPRDEQFF.

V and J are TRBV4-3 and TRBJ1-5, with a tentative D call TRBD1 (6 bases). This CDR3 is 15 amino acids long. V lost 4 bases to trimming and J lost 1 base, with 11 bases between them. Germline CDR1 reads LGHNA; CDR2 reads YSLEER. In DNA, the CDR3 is TGCGCCAGCAGCCGAGACAGGTCGAGCAATCAGCCCCAGCATTTT. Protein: CASSRDRSSNQPQHF.

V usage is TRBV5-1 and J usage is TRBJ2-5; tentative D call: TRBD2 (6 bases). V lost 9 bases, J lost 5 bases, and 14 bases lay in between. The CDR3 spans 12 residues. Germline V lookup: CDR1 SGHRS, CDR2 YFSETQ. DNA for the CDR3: TGCGCCACCGGAGGGGCGGGTGAGACCCAGTACTTC. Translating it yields CATGGAGETQYF.

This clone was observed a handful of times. CDR3 nucleotides: TGTGCCAGTAGGGACAGGGCGGCTAATGAAAAACTGTTTTTT. Protein product: CASRDRAANEKLFF. The rearrangement uses TRBV19 and TRBJ1-4; 8 positions agree with TRBD1. This CDR3 is built from 14 residues. CDR1 is LNHDA and CDR2 is SQIVND in the germline V gene (reference sequence). V gave up 6 bases and J gave up 3 bases; unmatched junction bases: 3.

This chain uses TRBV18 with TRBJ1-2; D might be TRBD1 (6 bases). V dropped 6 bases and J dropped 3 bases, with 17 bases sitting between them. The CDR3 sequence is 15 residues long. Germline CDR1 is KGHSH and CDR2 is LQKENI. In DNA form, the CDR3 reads TGTGCCAGCTCGCAGGAACAGGGTTCGTACTATGGCTACACCTTC. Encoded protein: CASSQEQGSYYGYTF.

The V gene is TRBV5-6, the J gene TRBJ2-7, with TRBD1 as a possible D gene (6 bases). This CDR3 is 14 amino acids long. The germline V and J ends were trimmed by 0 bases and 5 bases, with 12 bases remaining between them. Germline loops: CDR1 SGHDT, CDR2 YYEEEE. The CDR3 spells CASSLDPGVDEQYF. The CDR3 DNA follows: TGTGCCAGCAGCTTGGACCCAGGGGTCGACGAGCAGTACTTC.

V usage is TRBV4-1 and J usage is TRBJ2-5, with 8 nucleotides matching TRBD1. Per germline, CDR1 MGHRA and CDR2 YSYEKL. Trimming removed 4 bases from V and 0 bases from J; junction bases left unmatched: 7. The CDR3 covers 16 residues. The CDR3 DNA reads TGCGCCAGCAGCCCGAAGGCAGGGGGCTACCAAGAGACCCAGTACTTC. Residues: CASSPKAGGYQETQYF.

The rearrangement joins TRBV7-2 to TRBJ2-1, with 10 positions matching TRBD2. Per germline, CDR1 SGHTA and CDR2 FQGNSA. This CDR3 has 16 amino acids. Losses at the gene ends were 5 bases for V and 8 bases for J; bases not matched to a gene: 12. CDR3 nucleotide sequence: TGTGCCAGCAGCGTTAGCGGGGGGCATATTAGCTATGAGCAGTTCTTC. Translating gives CASSVSGGHISYEQFF.